A single sample gave rise to the 16 T cell receptor beta chains below, sequenced in a study of T cells in Graves' hyperthyroidism and ophthalmopathy. Authors of the study amplified TCR beta CDR3 regions from RNA transcripts. A first-round RT-PCR of the TCR CDR3 used the HTBI primer set. MiXCR, applied by TCRdb to the multiplex PCR reads, yields one record per CDR3 protein. The sample lists about 380,000 distinct CDR3 sequences, around an eighth occurring once. Sequenced material: blood. The receptors originated from a man younger than 40 with Graves' hyperthyroidism that later progressed to Graves' ophthalmopathy.

In this sample, this clonotype turned up many times. This chain joins TRBV20-1 and TRBJ2-7; D is perhaps TRBD1 or TRBD2 (5 bases each). The CDR3 runs to 13 residues. The germline V gene encodes CDR1 DFQATT and CDR2 SNEGSKA (reference sequence). The CDR3 spells CSFLWGISYEQYF. The CDR3 DNA follows: TGCAGCTTCCTCTGGGGGATATCCTACGAGCAGTACTTC.

Of note for this clonotype: The germline gene is not matched at one end of the junction; a read error may be the cause. The chain employs TRBV12-3 or TRBV12-4 and TRBJ1-1, with a weak D call TRBD1 (5 bases). This CDR3 comprises 14 residues. CDR3 nucleotide sequence: TGTACCAGCAGTTTAACAGGCCGGAACACTGAAGCTTTCTTT. Encoded protein: CTSSLTGRNTEAFF.

This clonotype has at least ten counts. The chain joins TRBV7-2 to TRBJ2-7; D perhaps matches TRBD2 (6 bases). This CDR3 comprises 15 residues. Per germline, CDR1 SGHTA and CDR2 FQGNSA. The V gene lost 5 bases and the J gene lost 6 bases, with 20 bases spanning the gap. CDR3 DNA: TGTGCCAGCAGCCGAGTCGGGGGAGCTCCCGGCGAGCAGTACTTC. Its protein product is CASSRVGGAPGEQYF.

This clonotype was seen many times. This sequence joins TRBV24-1 and TRBJ2-5, with 8 bases that match TRBD1. CDR1 and CDR2 (germline): KGHDR, SFDVKD. The CDR3 sequence is 14 residues long. Trimming removed 2 bases from V and 5 bases from J; junction bases left unmatched: 3. The CDR3 DNA reads TGTGCCACCAGTGATTCCAGGGGGCTGGAGACCCAGTACTTC. Translating gives CATSDSRGLETQYF.

The chain combines TRBV19 with TRBJ2-2, with TRBD1 matching 8 bases. Germline loops: CDR1 LNHDA, CDR2 SQIVND (reference sequence). Trimming removed 8 bases from V and 4 bases from J; junction bases left unmatched: 0. The CDR3 is 12 amino acids. The CDR3: CASDRGTGELFF. CDR3 coding DNA: TGTGCCAGTGACAGGGGCACCGGGGAGCTGTTTTTT.

The chain employs TRBV10-3 and TRBJ2-2, with D perhaps TRBD1 (6 bases). V was shortened by 4 bases and J by 1 base, with 10 bases between the two germline ends. Germline V gene lookup returns CDR1 ENHRY and CDR2 SYGVKD. This CDR3 spans 15 amino acids. The CDR3: CAISAGTQNTGELFF. The DNA of the CDR3 is TGTGCCATCAGTGCCGGGACACAGAACACCGGGGAGCTGTTTTTT.

The chain uses TRBV27 and TRBJ2-7, with TRBD1 identical over 7 bases. V shed 5 bases, J shed 5 bases, and the junction held 9 bases outside the gene matches. Germline lookup yields CDR1 MNHEY and CDR2 SMNVEV (reference sequence). The CDR3 extends over 14 amino acids. This CDR3 is CASSTHPTGDEQYF. The CDR3 DNA reads as TGTGCCAGCAGTACACACCCAACAGGGGACGAGCAGTACTTC.

This clonotype was counted many times. The chain recombines TRBV2 with TRBJ1-2; 7 nucleotides agree with TRBD1. Germline lookup yields CDR1 SNHLY and CDR2 FYNNEI. The CDR3 spans 12 residues. With 6 bases clipped from V and 8 bases from J, the junction kept 6 bases outside the gene matches. The CDR3 DNA sequence: TGTGCCAGCAGGACAGGGAGTTGGGGCTACACCTTC. Protein sequence: CASRTGSWGYTF. Full variable domain (remainder filled in from reference TRBV2 and TRBJ1-2): EPEVTQTPSHQVTQMGQEVILRCVPISNHLYFYWYRQILGQKVEFLVSFYNNEISEKSEIFDDQFSVERPDGSNFTLKIRSTKLEDSAMYFCASRTGSWGYTFGSGTRLTVV.

This clonotype was seen many times. V is TRBV14 and J is TRBJ1-6, with 10 bases identical to TRBD1. V lost 4 bases and J lost 7; bases outside the gene matches: 4. The CDR3 extends over 15 amino acids. Looked up from germline, CDR1 is SGHDN and CDR2 is FVKESK. The CDR3 sequence is CASSRQGARNSPLHF. The CDR3 bases are TGTGCCAGCAGCCGACAGGGGGCCAGAAATTCACCCCTCCACTTT. The full variable domain, rest sourced from reference TRBV14 and TRBJ1-6, is EAGVTQFPSHSVIEKGQTVTLRCDPISGHDNLYWYRRVMGKEIKFLLHFVKESKQDESGMPNNRFLAERTGGTYSTLKVQPAELEDSGVYFCASSRQGARNSPLHFGNGTRLTVT.

In this sample, this clonotype turned up many times. The chain uses TRBV2 and TRBJ2-4; no clear D. Germline CDR1 reads SNHLY; CDR2 reads FYNNEI. The CDR3 extends over 13 amino acids. V was clipped by 2 bases and J by 8 bases, with 10 bases between them. CDR3 in DNA: TGTGCCAGCAGTGAAAAGACTTCGGACATTCAGTACTTC. This encodes CASSEKTSDIQYF.

This clonotype occurred many times. The chain combines TRBV30 with TRBJ1-1; no clear D gene. Trimming removed 2 bases at V and 3 bases at J, with 4 bases between. Germline lookup yields CDR1 GTSNPN and CDR2 SVGIG (reference sequence). This CDR3 spans 11 amino acids. The CDR3 reads CAWSQYTEAFF. The CDR3 DNA reads TGTGCCTGGAGTCAGTACACTGAAGCTTTCTTT.

This clonotype was seen a handful of times. The CDR3 DNA is TGTGCCAGCAGTTCCCGGTCAGCCAAAAACATTCAGTACTTC. It codes for CASSSRSAKNIQYF. This rearrangement joins TRBV27 to TRBJ2-4; D gene ambiguous. V lost 4 bases and J lost 0, with 7 bases in between. The CDR3 consists of 14 residues. Per germline, CDR1 MNHEY and CDR2 SMNVEV (reference sequence).

J is TRBJ1-1 and V is TRBV29-1, with 12 bases fitting TRBD1. The trim removed 7 bases at V and 3 bases at J, leaving 3 bases unmatched. The CDR3 extends over 13 amino acids. CDR1 and CDR2 (germline): SQVTM, ANQGSEA. This CDR3 is CSGRDRGHTEAFF. As DNA, the CDR3 is TGCAGCGGCCGGGACAGGGGGCACACTGAAGCTTTCTTT. Filled out from reference TRBV29-1 and TRBJ1-1, the complete variable domain reads SAVISQKPSRDICQRGTSLTIQCQVDSQVTMMFWYRQQPGQSLTLIATANQGSEATYESGFVIDKFPISRPNLTFSTLTVSNMSPEDSSIYLCSGRDRGHTEAFFGQGTRLTVV.

This chain connects TRBV5-1 to TRBJ1-5; 9 bases map to TRBD1. V shed 5 bases, J shed 6 bases, and the junction held 6 bases outside the gene matches. The CDR3 sequence is 14 residues long. In germline, CDR1 is SGHRS, CDR2 YFSETQ. The CDR3 bases are TGCGCCAGCAGACATACAGGGGGCAGTCAGCCCCAGCATTTT. The encoded protein is CASRHTGGSQPQHF.

With respect to this clonotype: A much larger clone lies a single base off, so this may be a read error. The CDR3 here is CASSPRDRGQHNEQFF. The CDR3 region has the DNA TGTGCCAGCAGCCCTCGGGACAGGGGGCAGCACAATGAGCAGTTCTTC. The chain recombines TRBV7-9 with TRBJ2-1, with 12 bases that match TRBD1. J was trimmed by 5 bases and V by 5 bases; bases with no gene match: 7. The CDR3 is 16 residues long. CDR1 is SEHNR and CDR2 is FQNEAQ in the germline V gene (reference sequence).

The CDR3 sequence: CASRFTGAKESAAFF. Written as DNA, the CDR3 is TGCGCCAGCAGATTCACAGGGGCGAAGGAGTCTGCAGCTTTCTTT. The chain combines TRBV4-1 with TRBJ1-1, with 7 bases identical to TRBD1. V lost 6 bases and J lost 10; bases outside the gene matches: 17. Germline assignment: CDR1 MGHRA and CDR2 YSYEKL. This CDR3 is 15 amino acids long.